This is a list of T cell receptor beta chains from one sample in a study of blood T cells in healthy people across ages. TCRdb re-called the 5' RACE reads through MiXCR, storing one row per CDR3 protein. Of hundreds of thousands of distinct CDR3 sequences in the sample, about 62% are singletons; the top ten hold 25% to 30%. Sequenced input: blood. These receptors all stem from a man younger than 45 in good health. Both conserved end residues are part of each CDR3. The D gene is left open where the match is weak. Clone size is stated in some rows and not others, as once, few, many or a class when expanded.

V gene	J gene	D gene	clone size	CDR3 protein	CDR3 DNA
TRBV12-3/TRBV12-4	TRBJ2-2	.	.	CASNWGLNTGELFF	TGTGCCAGCAATTGGGGGTTAAACACCGGGGAGCTGTTTTTT
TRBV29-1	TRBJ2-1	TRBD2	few	CSVAGLADNEQFF	TGCAGCGTTGCAGGGCTAGCGGACAATGAGCAGTTCTTC
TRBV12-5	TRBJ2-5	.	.	CASGPSGFSETQYF	TGTGCTAGTGGTCCCTCAGGGTTTTCGGAGACCCAGTACTTC
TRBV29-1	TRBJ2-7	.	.	CSVGVWSYEQYF	TGCAGCGTTGGCGTATGGAGCTACGAGCAGTACTTC
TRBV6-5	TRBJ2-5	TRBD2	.	CASSSLSGGEETQYF	TGTGCCAGCAGTTCCCTTAGCGGGGGGGAAGAGACCCAGTACTTC
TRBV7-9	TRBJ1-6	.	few	CASSQGSSYNSPLHF	TGTGCCAGCAGCCAGGGGAGCTCCTATAATTCACCCCTCCACTTT
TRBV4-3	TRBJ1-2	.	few	CASSQERTAQRYTF	TGCGCCAGCAGCCAAGAGAGGACAGCTCAGCGCTACACCTTC
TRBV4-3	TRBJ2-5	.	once	CASSPFQRWGAQETQYF	TGCGCCAGCAGCCCCTTTCAGAGGTGGGGGGCCCAAGAGACCCAGTACTTC
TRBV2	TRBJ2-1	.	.	CASSDPLGQFF	TGTGCCAGCAGTGACCCTCTGGGGCAGTTCTTC
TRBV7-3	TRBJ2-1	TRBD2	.	CASSASGVGEQFF	TGTGCCAGCAGCGCTAGCGGGGTGGGTGAGCAGTTCTTC
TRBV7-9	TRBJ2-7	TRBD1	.	CASSSPGQPSYEQYF	TGTGCCAGCAGTTCACCGGGACAGCCTTCCTACGAGCAGTACTTC
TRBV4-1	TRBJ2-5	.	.	CASGGPFQETQYF	TGCGCCAGCGGCGGGCCCTTCCAAGAGACCCAGTACTTC
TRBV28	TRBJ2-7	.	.	CASSFASAWGTYEQYF	TGTGCCAGCAGTTTCGCGTCGGCTTGGGGGACGTACGAGCAGTACTTC
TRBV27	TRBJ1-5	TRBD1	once	CASSLFGTGGLSQPQHF	TGTGCCAGCAGTTTATTTGGGACAGGGGGGTTGTCTCAGCCCCAGCATTTT
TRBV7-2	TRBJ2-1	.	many	CASSLSADSNEQFF	TGTGCCAGCAGCTTATCTGCCGACAGCAATGAGCAGTTCTTC
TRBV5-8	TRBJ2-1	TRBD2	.	CASSRSGGQGRDEQFF	TGTGCCAGCAGCCGATCGGGGGGGCAGGGAAGGGATGAGCAGTTCTTC
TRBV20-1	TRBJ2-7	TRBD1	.	CSARMDRTFYEQYF	TGCAGTGCTAGAATGGACAGGACGTTTTACGAGCAGTACTTC
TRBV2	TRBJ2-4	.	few	CASSEPPRESKNIQYF	TGTGCCAGCAGTGAGCCGCCCAGGGAGTCCAAAAACATTCAGTACTTC
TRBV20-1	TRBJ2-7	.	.	CSARDPGIYEQYF	TGCAGTGCTAGAGATCCAGGGATCTACGAGCAGTACTTC
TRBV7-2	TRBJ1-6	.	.	CASSLEGPPNSPLHF	TGTGCCAGCAGCTTAGAGGGGCCTCCTAATTCACCCCTCCACTTT
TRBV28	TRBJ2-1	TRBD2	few	CASSRGTREQFF	TGTGCCAGCAGCCGGGGGACTAGGGAGCAGTTCTTC
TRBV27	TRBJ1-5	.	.	CASSFHSNQPQHF	TGTGCCAGCAGCTTCCATAGCAATCAGCCCCAGCATTTT
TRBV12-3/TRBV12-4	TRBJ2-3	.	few	CASSPGDLVALATDTQYF	TGTGCCAGCAGTCCAGGGGATCTTGTGGCCCTAGCGACAGATACGCAGTATTTT
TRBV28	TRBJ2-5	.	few	CASSSGQKETQYF	TGTGCCAGCAGTTCCGGACAGAAAGAGACCCAGTACTTC
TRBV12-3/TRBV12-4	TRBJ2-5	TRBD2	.	CASSPGLAGGEAQYF	TGTGCCAGCAGTCCGGGACTAGCGGGGGGAGAGGCCCAGTACTTC
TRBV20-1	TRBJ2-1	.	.	CSARGANIEQFF	TGCAGTGCCAGGGGGGCTAATATTGAGCAGTTCTTC
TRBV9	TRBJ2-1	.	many	CASSVGGGPYNEQFF	TGTGCCAGCAGCGTAGGCGGGGGCCCCTACAATGAGCAGTTCTTC
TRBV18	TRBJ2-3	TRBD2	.	CASSPLAGDSTDTQYF	TGTGCCAGCTCACCACTAGCGGGAGACAGCACAGATACGCAGTATTTT
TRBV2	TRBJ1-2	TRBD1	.	CASSSTGTANYGYTF	TGTGCCAGCAGTTCAACCGGGACAGCCAACTATGGCTACACCTTC
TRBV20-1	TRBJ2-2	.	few	CSALLAYGGELFF	TGCAGTGCCCTCCTAGCCTACGGCGGGGAGCTGTTTTTT
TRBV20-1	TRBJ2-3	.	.	CSARDPADTQYF	TGCAGTGCTAGAGATCCTGCCGATACGCAGTATTTT
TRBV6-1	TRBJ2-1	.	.	CASSPLNGGFNEQFF	TGTGCCAGCAGTCCCTTGAATGGAGGGTTCAATGAGCAGTTCTTC
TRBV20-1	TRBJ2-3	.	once	CSARDRQDHTDTQYF	TGCAGTGCTAGAGACAGACAGGACCACACAGATACGCAGTATTTT
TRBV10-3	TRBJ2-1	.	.	CAISEMNEQFF	TGTGCCATCAGTGAGATGAATGAGCAGTTCTTC
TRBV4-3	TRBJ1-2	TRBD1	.	CASSQADRGRTYGYTF	TGCGCCAGCAGCCAAGCTGACAGGGGGCGAACCTATGGCTACACCTTC
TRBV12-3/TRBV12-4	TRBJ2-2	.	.	CATRWSGELFF	TGTGCCACCCGATGGTCCGGGGAGCTGTTTTTT
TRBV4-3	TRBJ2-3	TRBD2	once	CASSHNPGGSNTDTQYF	TGCGCCAGCAGCCATAACCCGGGAGGCAGCAACACAGATACGCAGTATTTT
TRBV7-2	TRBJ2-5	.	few	CASSLVAAVGETQYF	TGTGCCAGCAGCTTAGTGGCGGCAGTAGGGGAGACCCAGTACTTC
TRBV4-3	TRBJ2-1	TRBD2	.	CASSQAGTIHYNEQFF	TGCGCCAGCAGCCAGGCCGGGACTATACACTACAATGAGCAGTTCTTC
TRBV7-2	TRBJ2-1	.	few	CASSFRENEQFF	TGTGCCAGCAGCTTTAGGGAAAATGAGCAGTTCTTC
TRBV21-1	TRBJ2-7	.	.	CAKGRDAYEQYF	TGTGCCAAAGGACGGGATGCCTACGAGCAGTACTTC
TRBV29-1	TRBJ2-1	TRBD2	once	CSAVTSGEGEQFF	TGCAGCGCCGTAACTAGCGGGGAAGGTGAGCAGTTCTTC
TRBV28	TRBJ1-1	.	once	CASSLSADMNTEAFF	TGTGCCAGCAGTTTATCGGCAGACATGAACACTGAAGCTTTCTTT
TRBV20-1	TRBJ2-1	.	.	CSPPGALYNEQFF	TGCAGTCCCCCCGGCGCCTTATACAATGAGCAGTTCTTC
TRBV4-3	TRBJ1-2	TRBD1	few	CASSQDLTGYYGYTF	TGCGCCAGCAGCCAAGATCTGACAGGGTACTATGGCTACACCTTC
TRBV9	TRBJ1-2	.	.	CASAGGSYGYTF	TGTGCCAGCGCTGGGGGTTCATATGGCTACACCTTC
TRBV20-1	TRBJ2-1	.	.	CSAIVDEQFF	TGCAGTGCTATTGTGGATGAGCAGTTCTTC
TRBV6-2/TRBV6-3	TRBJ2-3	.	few	CASSYVRGKGTDTQYF	TGTGCCAGCAGTTACGTTCGGGGAAAGGGCACAGATACGCAGTATTTT
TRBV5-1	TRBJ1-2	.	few	CASSLELGTYSNYGYTF	TGCGCCAGCAGCTTGGAACTTGGGACATACTCTAACTATGGCTACACCTTC